The 21 T cell receptor beta chains below all came from one sample that was sequenced in a study of T cell changes during pregnancy in multiple sclerosis. Generated by immunoSEQ multiplex PCR, the TCRdb table keeps only in-frame clones and is missing some. The data hold 37,000 or so clones, with about 89% observed a single time. Source: CD4+ T cells from peripheral blood mononuclear cells, taken in the first trimester of pregnancy. Every receptor here comes from a female donor with multiple sclerosis, enrolled in a pregnancy study.

The chain employs TRBV19 and TRBJ2-1; 12 bases fit TRBD2. The CDR3 has 15 amino acids. Per the germline V gene, CDR1 is LNHDA and CDR2 is SQIVND (reference sequence). V gave up 1 base and J gave up 8 bases; unmatched junction bases: 3. The CDR3 DNA reads TGTGCCAGTAGTATAGTGACTAGCGGGAGCTATGAGCAGTTCTTC. This gives the protein CASSIVTSGSYEQFF. The entire variable domain, with the rest obtained from reference TRBV19 and TRBJ2-1, is as follows: DGGITQSPKYLFRKEGQNVTLSCEQNLNHDAMYWYRQDPGQGLRLIYYSQIVNDFQKGDIAEGYSVSREKKESFPLTVTSAQKNPTAFYLCASSIVTSGSYEQFFGPGTRLTVL.

The chain employs TRBV6-1 and TRBJ2-2; D gene unclear. Trimming took 4 bases from V and 3 from J, leaving 12 bases between them. Per the germline V gene, CDR1 is MNHNS and CDR2 is SASEGT. The CDR3 has 15 amino acids. The CDR3 DNA sequence: TGTGCCAGCAGTGGCCACGTCACGGACACCGGGGAGCTGTTTTTT. Amino acid sequence: CASSGHVTDTGELFF.

The chain joins TRBV25-1 to TRBJ2-5, with D maybe TRBD2 (5 bases). The CDR3 extends over 16 amino acids. Germline-derived CDR1 and CDR2 are MGHDK and SYGVNS. Trimming stripped 1 base from V and 5 bases from J, with 17 bases between. The CDR3 coding sequence is TGTGCCAGCAGTGAATGGTCAACTACGAGGGTGGAGACCCAGTACTTC. Protein: CASSEWSTTRVETQYF. Full variable domain (remainder filled in from reference TRBV25-1 and TRBJ2-5): EADIYQTPRYLVIGTGKKITLECSQTMGHDKMYWYQQDPGMELHLIHYSYGVNSTEKGDLSSESTVSRIRTEHFPLTLESARPSHTSQYLCASSEWSTTRVETQYFGPGTRLLVL.

The genes are TRBV7-3 and TRBJ2-2; D remains ambiguous. This CDR3 contains 16 residues. The ends were cut back, 4 bases at V and 3 bases at J, with 15 bases in the middle. Germline V gene data show CDR1 as SGHTA and CDR2 as FQGTGA. CDR3: CASSYTHAEDTGELFF. Here the CDR3 DNA reads TGTGCCAGCAGCTATACACACGCCGAGGACACCGGGGAGCTGTTTTTT.

The chain combines TRBV11-2 with TRBJ2-6; no clear D gene. The V gene lost 1 base and the J gene lost 1 base, with 8 bases spanning the gap. The germline gives CDR1 SGHAT, CDR2 FQNNGV. CDR3 length: 16 amino acids. CDR3: CASSLVIRSGANVLTF. CDR3 nucleotides: TGTGCCAGCAGCTTAGTTATCAGGTCTGGGGCCAACGTCCTGACTTTC.

V and J are TRBV6-1 and TRBJ1-2; possible D gene TRBD1, 5 bases. The germline V gene has CDR1 MNHNS and CDR2 SASEGT. CDR3 size: 13 residues. The V gene lost 4 bases and the J gene lost 6 bases, with 12 bases spanning the gap. In DNA form, the CDR3 reads TGTGCCAGCAGTGTCCAGGGTTCGGATGGCTACACCTTC. Translating it yields CASSVQGSDGYTF.

This sequence joins TRBV25-1 and TRBJ2-1, with D tentatively TRBD1 (5 bases). The germline CDR1 and CDR2 sequences are MGHDK and SYGVNS. The V gene lost 8 bases and the J gene lost 0 bases, with 11 bases spanning the gap. CDR3 length equals 14 residues. The CDR3 DNA reads TGTGCCAGCCAGGGTTATTTCTCCTACAATGAGCAGTTCTTC. Amino acid sequence: CASQGYFSYNEQFF.

The chain couples TRBV11-2 to TRBJ1-1, with D unclear. CDR3 length: 12 amino acids. V was pared by 2 bases and J by 1 base, with 2 bases between. CDR1 is SGHAT and CDR2 is FQNNGV in the germline V gene. The CDR3 DNA follows: TGTGCCAGCAGCTTACGGAACACTGAAGCTTTCTTT. Its translation is CASSLRNTEAFF. Combining the CDR3 with reference TRBV11-2 and TRBJ1-1 gives the whole variable domain EAGVAQSPRYKIIEKRQSVAFWCNPISGHATLYWYQQILGQGPKLLIQFQNNGVVDDSQLPKDRFSAERLKGVDSTLKIQPAKLEDSAVYLCASSLRNTEAFFGQGTRLTVV.

This chain links TRBV7-9 with TRBJ2-3; 7 positions match TRBD2. V was clipped by 0 bases and J by 2 bases; unmatched bases: 11. The CDR3 is made up of 18 amino acids. CDR1 SEHNR and CDR2 FQNEAQ come from the germline V gene (reference sequence). The CDR3, as DNA: TGTGCCAGCAGCTTAGCACCCCCTAGCGGATACCACACAGATACGCAGTATTTT. Residues: CASSLAPPSGYHTDTQYF. The full variable domain, in which reference TRBV7-9 and TRBJ2-3 provide the parts outside the CDR3, is DTGVSQNPRHKITKRGQNVTFRCDPISEHNRLYWYRQTLGQGPEFLTYFQNEAQLEKSRLLSDRFSAERPKGSFSTLEIQRTEQGDSAMYLCASSLAPPSGYHTDTQYFGPGTRLTVL.

The chain carries TRBV19 and TRBJ2-4; a weak D match, TRBD1 (6 bases). The CDR3 sequence is 14 residues long. CDR1 and CDR2 (germline): LNHDA, SQIVND (reference sequence). The germline V and J ends were trimmed by 4 bases and 6 bases, with 13 bases remaining between them. The CDR3 DNA follows: TGTGCCAGTAGTACAGGGGAAGAGGGAAACATTCAGTACTTC. Its protein product is CASSTGEEGNIQYF.

This clone has a single count. The gene calls are TRBV5-4 and TRBJ1-6; 7 positions agree with TRBD1. Germline loops: CDR1 SGHNT, CDR2 YYREEE (reference sequence). V lost 2 bases to trimming and J lost 6 bases; unmatched junction nucleotides: 5. The CDR3 has 15 residues. CDR3 DNA sequence: TGTGCCAGCAGCTTTCTTGACAGGGCTAATTCACCCCTCCACTTT. The encoded protein is CASSFLDRANSPLHF. The variable domain in full, completed from reference TRBV5-4 and TRBJ1-6, reads ETGVTQSPTHLIKTRGQQVTLRCSSQSGHNTVSWYQQALGQGPQFIFQYYREEENGRGNFPPRFSGLQFPNYSSELNVNALELDDSALYLCASSFLDRANSPLHFGNGTRLTVT.

The genes are TRBV13 and TRBJ1-1, with TRBD1 identical over 8 bases. V lost 1 base and J lost 1; bases outside the gene matches: 2. CDR1 and CDR2 (germline): PRHDT, FYEKMQ (reference sequence). The CDR3 is 15 amino acids. Here the CDR3 DNA reads TGTGCCAGCAGCTTAGAAGACAGGGGGAACACTGAAGCTTTCTTT. This gives the protein CASSLEDRGNTEAFF.

This chain links TRBV10-2 with TRBJ2-1, with 10 bases fitting TRBD1. Germline CDR1 WSHSY, CDR2 SAAADI. This CDR3 comprises 14 residues. The J segment lost 3 bases and the V segment lost 4 bases, leaving 0 bases of the junction unmatched. CDR3 in amino acids: CASSGTGGYNEQFF. CDR3 bases: TGCGCCAGCAGTGGGACAGGGGGCTACAATGAGCAGTTCTTC.

The rearrangement uses TRBV18 and TRBJ2-5; D is undetermined. The V and J ends lost 0 bases and 5 bases respectively, with 7 bases between them. CDR1 and CDR2 (germline): KGHSH, LQKENI. This CDR3 has 13 residues. The CDR3 reads CASSPPVRETQYF. The CDR3 nucleotides read TGTGCCAGCTCACCACCGGTCCGGGAGACCCAGTACTTC.

This rearrangement joins TRBV6-1 to TRBJ1-1; 11 bases match TRBD1. Trimming cost V 7 bases and J 5 bases; bases outside gene matches: 6. The CDR3 has 14 residues. Per germline, CDR1 MNHNS and CDR2 SASEGT. CDR3 region: CASTRDRGATEAFF. The CDR3 DNA is TGTGCCAGCACCCGGGACAGGGGGGCTACTGAAGCTTTCTTT.

V gene TRBV2 combines with J gene TRBJ2-3; TRBD2 matches at 8 bases. There are 15 residues in the CDR3. V lost 9 bases, J lost 6 bases, and 14 bases stayed unmatched. CDR1 and CDR2 from the germline V gene are SNHLY and FYNNEI. In DNA, the CDR3 is TGTGCCAGTTCACGGGAAGCGGGAGAAGGGGATACGCAGTATTTT. This codes for CASSREAGEGDTQYF.

The chain links TRBV5-1 to TRBJ1-6; D is possibly TRBD1 (5 bases). Germline CDR1 is SGHRS and CDR2 is YFSETQ. Between the trimmed V and J ends, which lost 0 bases and 11 bases, there was a span of 12 bases. The CDR3 has 14 residues. CDR3 nucleotides: TGCGCCAGCAGCTTGGCCGGGAGGGGAGCACCCCTCCACTTT. This encodes CASSLAGRGAPLHF.

V and J are TRBV7-2 and TRBJ1-2; D ambiguous. Trimming removed 0 bases from V and 4 bases from J, with 6 bases in between. The CDR3 extends over 13 amino acids. The germline gives CDR1 SGHTA, CDR2 FQGNSA. The CDR3 here is CASSLAASYGYTF. DNA of the CDR3: TGTGCCAGCAGCTTAGCTGCCAGCTATGGCTACACCTTC.

The chain uses TRBV2 and TRBJ1-5, with 9 bases aligning to TRBD1. The CDR3 contains 16 residues. Germline V gene sequence: CDR1 SNHLY, CDR2 FYNNEI. V was pared by 6 bases and J by 4 bases, with 10 bases of the junction left unmatched. The CDR3: CASRPPRTGVNQPQHF. As DNA, the CDR3 is TGTGCCAGCAGGCCCCCTCGGACAGGGGTGAATCAGCCCCAGCATTTT.

In its sample, this clone was seen once. Here the CDR3 DNA reads TGTGCCAGCAGTGCCGGGACTAGCGGGATAAATACGCAGTATTTT. Its translation is CASSAGTSGINTQYF. The rearrangement joins TRBV6-5 to TRBJ2-3; 13 bases match TRBD2. CDR1 is MNHEY and CDR2 is SVGAGI in the germline V gene. This CDR3 contains 15 residues. After removal of 5 bases from V and 7 bases from J, the junction contained 6 bases not matched to a gene.

The gene calls are TRBV27 and TRBJ1-1, with 8 bases identical to TRBD1. The germline gives CDR1 MNHEY, CDR2 SMNVEV (reference sequence). CDR3 size: 19 residues. V gave up 5 bases and J gave up 3 bases; unmatched junction bases: 20. The CDR3 loop reads CASSILYRQGRLLDTEAFF. The CDR3 DNA reads as TGTGCCAGCAGTATTTTGTATCGACAGGGGAGGTTGTTGGACACTGAAGCTTTCTTT.